These 15 T cell receptor beta chains were sequenced from one sample in a study of control samples from healthy donors and cancer patients. The data were produced by immunoSEQ multiplex PCR, yet TCRdb's version contains in-frame clones alone and is incomplete. The sample lists about 140,000 clones, 85% to 95% occurring once. Material: blood. Receptors originate from a man aged 40-49 years in good health.

The rearrangement uses TRBV6-1 and TRBJ1-2, with TRBD1 matching over 7 bases. This CDR3 has 15 residues. With 0 bases clipped from V and 4 bases from J, the junction kept 5 bases outside the gene matches. Germline CDR1 reads MNHNS; CDR2 reads SASEGT. The CDR3 is CASSEALGTVYGYTF. CDR3 bases: TGTGCCAGCAGTGAAGCGCTTGGGACAGTCTATGGCTACACCTTC.

The chain couples TRBV28 to TRBJ1-1; D ambiguous. Germline V gives CDR1 MDHEN, CDR2 SYDVKM. This CDR3 is 13 amino acids long. V was cut by 5 bases and J by 4 bases, with 11 bases left in between. CDR3 sequence (DNA): TGTGCCAGCAGTGGAGATCCGGGCACTGAAGCTTTCTTT. Encoded protein: CASSGDPGTEAFF.

The chain is built from TRBV7-2 and TRBJ2-2, with D unresolved. Trimming took 5 bases from V and 4 from J, leaving 5 bases between them. Germline CDR1 and CDR2: SGHTA and FQGNSA. The CDR3 has 12 amino acids. DNA of the CDR3: TGTGCCAGCAGCCCGATCACCGGGGAGCTGTTTTTT. Its translation is CASSPITGELFF. Full variable domain (remainder filled in from reference TRBV7-2 and TRBJ2-2): GAGVSQSPSNKVTEKGKDVELRCDPISGHTALYWYRQSLGQGLEFLIYFQGNSAPDKSGLPSDRFSAERTGGSVSTLTIQRTQQEDSAVYLCASSPITGELFFGEGSRLTVL.

The V gene is TRBV29-1, the J gene TRBJ1-1, with TRBD1 identical over 7 bases. The CDR3 covers 16 residues. Losses at the gene ends were 6 bases for V and 2 bases for J; bases not matched to a gene: 15. CDR1 and CDR2 from the germline V gene are SQVTM and ANQGSEA. CDR3 loop: CSVRDRPGQLNTEAFF. The CDR3 coding sequence is TGCAGCGTGAGAGATCGCCCGGGACAGCTAAACACTGAAGCTTTCTTT.

This rearrangement joins TRBV7-9 to TRBJ1-5, with D tentatively TRBD1 (6 bases). CDR1 and CDR2 (germline): SEHNR, FQNEAQ (reference sequence). The V gene lost 1 base and the J gene lost 2 bases, with 9 bases spanning the gap. The CDR3 consists of 15 residues. The chain's CDR3 is CASSLGGGGNQPQHF. The CDR3 DNA reads as TGTGCCAGCAGCTTAGGGGGGGGCGGCAATCAGCCCCAGCATTTT.

This clone was seen a single time. This chain connects TRBV28 to TRBJ2-7, with no clear D. The V end was cut by 2 bases, the J end by 3 bases, with 5 bases between. The CDR3 totals 12 residues. Germline assignment: CDR1 MDHEN and CDR2 SYDVKM. The CDR3 bases are TGTGCCAGCAGTTTAGGGGTCTACGAGCAGTACTTC. Translated, it gives CASSLGVYEQYF.

The gene calls are TRBV2 and TRBJ1-4, with a weak D call TRBD1 (6 bases). Between the trimmed V and J ends, which lost 2 bases and 4 bases, there was a span of 17 bases. The CDR3 totals 17 residues. Germline CDR1 is SNHLY and CDR2 is FYNNEI. The CDR3 coding sequence is TGTGCCAGCAGTGAAAGCCTACAGGGATACGGTAATGAAAAACTGTTTTTT. It specifies CASSESLQGYGNEKLFF.

The chain carries TRBV9 and TRBJ1-3; D may be TRBD1 (6 bases). V lost 6 bases, J lost 0 bases, and 10 bases lay in between. The CDR3 loop spans 14 amino acids. Germline-derived CDR1 and CDR2 are SGDLS and YYNGEE. The CDR3 loop is CASTGGGSGNTIYF. The CDR3 DNA is TGTGCCAGCACTGGAGGGGGCTCTGGAAACACCATATATTTT.

V is TRBV7-9 and J is TRBJ1-4; D possibly corresponds to TRBD1 (6 bases). The ends were cut back, 2 bases at V and 6 bases at J, with 10 bases in the middle. Looked up from germline, CDR1 is SEHNR and CDR2 is FQNEAQ (reference sequence). The CDR3 contains 14 residues. CDR3 coding DNA: TGTGCCAGCAGCTTAAAGGCAGGGGATGAAAAACTGTTTTTT. Translating gives CASSLKAGDEKLFF.

V gene TRBV11-2 combines with J gene TRBJ2-7; 8 nucleotides agree with TRBD2. CDR1 is SGHAT and CDR2 is FQNNGV in the germline V gene. V was pared by 2 bases and J by 2 bases, with 2 bases of the junction left unmatched. This CDR3 spans 14 amino acids. Written as DNA, the CDR3 is TGTGCCAGCAGCTTAACTAGCGGAGCCTACGAGCAGTACTTC. As protein: CASSLTSGAYEQYF.

The V call is TRBV29-1, the J call TRBJ2-1; 8 bases are shared with TRBD2. The CDR3 runs 14 residues. The junction had 5 bases not matched to a gene; V was cut back by 3 bases and J by 4 bases. CDR1 is SQVTM and CDR2 is ANQGSEA in the germline V gene. The DNA of the CDR3 is TGCAGCGTTGATACCGGGGGGGCTTACAATGAGCAGTTCTTC. Translated, it gives CSVDTGGAYNEQFF.

V is TRBV6-5 and J is TRBJ1-1; D perhaps matches TRBD1 (5 bases). The V end was cut by 2 bases, the J end by 0 bases, with 7 bases between. Germline CDR1 MNHEY, CDR2 SVGAGI. The CDR3 spans 14 residues. Here the CDR3 DNA reads TGTGCCAGCAGTTACGAGGGGTTGAACACTGAAGCTTTCTTT. It translates to CASSYEGLNTEAFF.

The genes are TRBV10-1 and TRBJ1-6; D remains unclear. The ends were cut back, 3 bases at V and 0 bases at J, with 3 bases in the middle. The CDR3 is 14 residues long. Germline loops: CDR1 WNHNN, CDR2 SYGVQD (reference sequence). The DNA of the CDR3 is TGCGCCAGCAGTGAACGCTCCTATAATTCACCCCTCCACTTT. It codes for CASSERSYNSPLHF.

The chain is built from TRBV18 and TRBJ1-1; D call uncertain. This CDR3 contains 13 residues. The V gene lost 2 bases and the J gene lost 0 bases, with 4 bases spanning the gap. Germline V CDR1 and CDR2: KGHSH, LQKENI. CDR3 sequence reads: CASSPRMNTEAFF. CDR3 bases: TGTGCCAGCTCACCAAGAATGAACACTGAAGCTTTCTTT.

The chain has TRBV5-6 and TRBJ1-3; no reliable D call. V lost 1 base and J 2 bases, leaving 16 bases between the germline ends. There are 17 residues in the CDR3. Looked up from germline, CDR1 is SGHDT and CDR2 is YYEEEE. Here the CDR3 DNA reads TGTGCCAGCAGCTTGAACGTCGAGGGAGAGGCTGGAAACACCATATATTTT. Amino acids: CASSLNVEGEAGNTIYF.